This T cell receptor (beta chain) comes out of a study of shared clonotypes between healthy human individuals (dated by TCRdb to 2020 to 2022). For the study in its entirety: A few men and two women, aged 18 to 49 years, made up the cohort. To estimate repertoire size and how much clonotypes are shared between individuals, the study performed deep sequencing of blood TCR repertoires from a handful of healthy adults. Libraries were prepared and TCR repertoires were sequenced by different laboratories using diverse techniques, in order to increase sequencing depth and limit assay-specific biases. Between about 0.85 and 8.9 billion PBMCs per donor were obtained by leukapheresis. Broader findings and caveats from the paper: Pairwise subsampling led to the expectation that sequencing depth would affect the degree of clonotype sharing among donors. Sampling was restricted to blood, and TCR repertoires in tissue are likely to differ from TCR repertoires in blood. Because the study included only a small number of donors, the genetic and exposure-history diversity represented was limited.

Using the deep immunoSEQ assay, TCR CDR3 regions were amplified from genomic DNA by multiplex PCR. Extracted genomic DNA from each cell subset was distributed evenly across all wells of several immunoSEQ 96-well plates, and each plate was treated as a replicate. Each replicate PCR for unsorted PBMC received about 300 ng genomic DNA, equal to tens of thousands of T cell genomes. Unsorted PBMC genomic DNA was sequenced across ten immunoSEQ deep assay plates. Purified libraries were measured with a Qubit 3.0 fluorometer, size-checked on a Bioanalyzer 2100, and measured again with the KAPA Library Quantification kit. Every immunoSEQ 96-well plate was sequenced on a separate single-read 150-cycle Illumina NextSeq 550 flow cell. Regarding the original processing steps: The immunoSEQ output contained only junctional sequences without quality scores, so filtering could not match that applied to full-length reads. Sequences were annotated with PyIR, a Python wrapper for IgBLAST v1.9, using IMGT germline references to assign V/J genes and CDR3. Any read was removed if the V/J assignment was weak (E-value above 1e-6), the CDR3 was missing, or the read contained stop codons, out-of-frame junctions, or ambiguous translated residues. A V3J clonotype was defined by an identical inferred V gene, J gene, and CDR3 amino acid sequence. Percentage overlap between repertoires was calculated by dividing the number of shared unique clonotypes by the size of the smaller repertoire. Repertoire richness was assessed with RTK rarefaction, the Chao1 estimator, and Recon v2.1 estimates of unobserved clonotypes. Sourced from immuneACCESS, this table was stored by TCRdb with only in-frame sequences that have V and J called. A share of the clones is absent; for the studies checked, an unresolved V gene accounts for under half, and the remainder has no known explanation. V, J and clone size reflect that table, while D and trimming were determined from the DNA. This sample is represented by approximately 470,000 clones; 81% of them were singletons. The top ten clones comprise approximately 11% of the sample.

The CDR3 goes from the cysteine to the phenylalanine over 16 residues. Left in the record is the CDR3 DNA by itself, 48 bases read in frame from the first base. CDR1 is given as SGDLS and CDR2 as YYNGEE, both from the germline V gene. Trimming accounts for 4 bases at V and 3 bases at J, while the number of junction bases matched to no gene is 11. Donors were healthy HIV-negative adults with no recently reported acute infections or vaccinations. All donors were Caucasian adults living in Nashville, Tennessee, USA. For unsorted samples, 90 million or so PBMCs were counted and genomic DNA was extracted with the QIAamp DNA Blood Mini kit. After blood collection by leukapheresis, PBMCs were isolated using Ficoll-Histopaque density gradient centrifugation and then cryopreserved in the vapor phase of liquid nitrogen. About this clone: Its antigen remains unidentified. Base qualities are not recorded, but no much larger clone differs from it by a single base.

The TCR comes from a woman in her thirties or forties in good health. Some clones in this sample may be carry-over from other donors' samples. Material: PBMCs. The chain couples TRBV9 to TRBJ2-5; TRBD1 aligns with 8 central bases. This receptor carries the CDR3 CASSPGTGGNKETQYF. In nucleotide form, the sequence is TGTGCCAGCAGCCCCGGGACAGGAGGTAACAAAGAGACCCAGTACTTC.